Detailed here is one T cell receptor beta chain. This sample is part of a study of CD8+ T cells in alopecia areata. In the study overall: Treated patients were given oral tofacitinib, which was dosed at 5 to 10 mg twice daily.

It was from alopecia areata patients that lesional scalp punch biopsies and peripheral blood were collected. Isolated RNA was reverse transcribed into cDNA used as the sequencing template. Using immunoSEQ multiplex PCR, the repertoire was profiled, and TCRdb retains in-frame clones only, with some absent. The repertoire has 110,000 to 150,000 clones, about 60% of them found once; the top ten carry under 8%. Germline CDR1 and CDR2: MNHEY and SVGAGI. Deletions cut 0 bases from V and 2 bases from J, with 2 bases between. The CDR3 length is 14 residues. The material sequenced was CD4+ T cells sorted from blood, taken at week 0. The sequence was collected from a human donor with alopecia areata. The chain joins TRBV6-5 to TRBJ1-6; unclear D gene. CDR3 region: CASSYSAYNSPLHF. The CDR3 DNA sequence: TGTGCCAGCAGTTACTCTGCCTATAATTCACCCCTCCACTTT.